The next 24 T cell receptor beta chains were all read from a single sample in a study of blood T cell repertoires in COVID-19. Libraries were prepared by immunoSEQ multiplex PCR; TCRdb keeps only in-frame clonotypes and omits some of them. The table shows 250,000 to 350,000 clones, with about 88% occurring only once. The sequenced material came from peripheral blood. Source of these receptors: a woman aged 55-75 years with acute or convalescent COVID-19.

The J gene is TRBJ2-5, the V gene TRBV9; weak D call: TRBD2 (5 bases). The CDR3 sequence is 15 residues long. Trimming removed 0 bases from V and 4 bases from J, with 13 bases in between. The V gene's germline CDR1 is SGDLS and CDR2 YYNGEE. CDR3 sequence (DNA): TGTGCCAGCAGCGTAGGTCTAGCTCAAGGAGAGACCCAGTACTTC. It specifies CASSVGLAQGETQYF.

The V gene is TRBV5-4, the J gene TRBJ2-5, with D perhaps matching TRBD1 (6 bases). V was clipped by 4 bases and J by 0 bases, with 10 bases between them. CDR3 length equals 14 residues. Germline CDR1 is SGHNT and CDR2 is YYREEE (reference sequence). Written as DNA, the CDR3 is TGTGCCAGCAGCCTTGACAGGTACCAAGAGACCCAGTACTTC. This codes for CASSLDRYQETQYF.

The V call is TRBV5-1, the J call TRBJ2-1, with TRBD2 identical over 12 bases. Germline trimming cut 4 bases from V and 1 base from J; bases unmatched to any gene: 3. From germline, CDR1 is SGHRS and CDR2 YFSETQ. There are 16 residues in the CDR3. DNA of the CDR3: TGCGCCAGCAGCATAACTAGCGGGGGGTCCTACAATGAGCAGTTCTTC. This translates into CASSITSGGSYNEQFF. The complete variable domain, with remaining parts taken from reference TRBV5-1 and TRBJ2-1, reads KAGVTQTPRYLIKTRGQQVTLSCSPISGHRSVSWYQQTPGQGLQFLFEYFSETQRNKGNFPGRFSGRQFSNSRSEMNVSTLELGDSALYLCASSITSGGSYNEQFFGPGTRLTVL.

The rearrangement uses TRBV11-2 and TRBJ1-5, with D perhaps matching TRBD1 (6 bases). This CDR3 contains 15 residues. Germline lookup yields CDR1 SGHAT and CDR2 FQNNGV. Between the trimmed V and J ends, which lost 5 bases and 7 bases, there was a span of 18 bases. The CDR3 bases are TGTGCCAGCAGCCCCGGGGGGCCGCGGATGCAGCCCCAGCATTTT. Translation: CASSPGGPRMQPQHF. The complete variable domain, with remaining parts taken from reference TRBV11-2 and TRBJ1-5, reads EAGVAQSPRYKIIEKRQSVAFWCNPISGHATLYWYQQILGQGPKLLIQFQNNGVVDDSQLPKDRFSAERLKGVDSTLKIQPAKLEDSAVYLCASSPGGPRMQPQHFGDGTRLSIL.

This chain uses TRBV28 with TRBJ1-5; possible D gene TRBD1, 6 bases. Trimming cost V 6 bases and J 2 bases, with 14 bases left between them. There are 15 residues in the CDR3. Germline V gene data show CDR1 as MDHEN and CDR2 as SYDVKM. In nucleotides, the CDR3 is TGTGCCAGCAGCCCCACAGGGTCGGGCAATCAGCCCCAGCATTTT. Its translation is CASSPTGSGNQPQHF.

V gene TRBV27 combines with J gene TRBJ2-1; 7 nucleotides align to TRBD1. This CDR3 has 11 residues. Germline V gene data show CDR1 as MNHEY and CDR2 as SMNVEV (reference sequence). V lost 6 bases and J lost 10; bases outside the gene matches: 3. CDR3 region: CASSRGYEQFF. The DNA for the CDR3 is TGTGCCAGCAGCAGGGGGTACGAGCAGTTCTTC.

V is TRBV9 and J is TRBJ2-7; 11 bases agree with TRBD1. CDR3 size: 15 residues. J was trimmed by 6 bases and V by 3 bases; bases with no gene match: 8. The germline gives CDR1 SGDLS, CDR2 YYNGEE. CDR3 loop: CASSASPGQGVEQYF. For the CDR3, the DNA is TGTGCCAGCAGCGCCAGCCCGGGACAGGGGGTCGAGCAGTACTTC.

Only a few counts were recorded for this clone. The chain links TRBV5-6 to TRBJ2-7, with TRBD1 matching over 10 bases. Losses at the gene ends were 1 base for V and 6 bases for J; bases not matched to a gene: 1. This CDR3 is built from 13 residues. Germline V gives CDR1 SGHDT, CDR2 YYEEEE. Here the CDR3 DNA reads TGTGCCAGCAGCTTGTGGGACAGGGGCGAGCAGTACTTC. It yields the protein CASSLWDRGEQYF.

This clone was observed once. The chain couples TRBV19 to TRBJ1-1; D not resolved. This CDR3 has 11 amino acids. From germline, CDR1 is LNHDA and CDR2 SQIVND (reference sequence). V dropped 3 bases and J dropped 6 bases, with 5 bases sitting between them. The CDR3 loop reads CASSIVSEAFF. CDR3 nucleotides: TGTGCCAGTAGTATCGTGTCTGAAGCTTTCTTT.

This sequence joins TRBV3-1 (or the pseudogene TRBV3-2) and TRBJ2-5, with D uncertain. The CDR3 consists of 14 residues. Per the germline V gene, CDR1 is LGHDT and CDR2 is YNNKEL (reference sequence). V lost 0 bases and J lost 8, with 13 bases in between. The CDR3 spells CASSQDPTVLTQYF. CDR3 nucleotide sequence: TGTGCCAGCAGCCAAGACCCTACAGTCCTTACCCAGTACTTC.

V and J are TRBV6-2 or TRBV6-3 and TRBJ2-7; TRBD2 matches 11 bases. Germline values: CDR1 MNHEY, CDR2 SVGEGT. The V gene end was trimmed by 4 bases and the J gene end by 7 bases; junction bases not matched to a gene: 9. CDR3 length: 15 amino acids. This CDR3 reads CASSSPRLAGQEQYF. The CDR3 DNA is TGTGCCAGCAGTTCGCCGAGACTAGCGGGACAAGAGCAGTACTTC.

The V gene is TRBV28, the J gene TRBJ1-4, with 7 nucleotides matching TRBD1. Germline loops: CDR1 MDHEN, CDR2 SYDVKM. The CDR3 consists of 12 residues. After removal of 7 bases from V and 7 bases from J, the junction contained 3 bases not matched to a gene. The CDR3: CASTGGGEKLFF. CDR3 DNA: TGTGCCAGCACAGGGGGTGGTGAAAAACTGTTTTTT.

J is TRBJ1-1 and V is TRBV5-1; 8 bases are a match to TRBD1. V was pared by 2 bases and J by 0 bases, with 3 bases of the junction left unmatched. Germline assignment: CDR1 SGHRS and CDR2 YFSETQ. This CDR3 has 15 amino acids. Written as DNA, the CDR3 is TGCGCCAGCAGCTTAAGGACAGGGATGAACACTGAAGCTTTCTTT. This gives the protein CASSLRTGMNTEAFF.

The chain has TRBV15 and TRBJ1-5, with D tentatively TRBD1 (5 bases). Per germline, CDR1 LNHNV and CDR2 YYDKDF (reference sequence). V was clipped by 0 bases and J by 3 bases, with 12 bases between them. CDR3 length equals 16 residues. Written as DNA, the CDR3 is TGTGCCACCAGCAGAGATCTGGGGCAGATCAATCAGCCCCAGCATTTT. This codes for CATSRDLGQINQPQHF.

The chain couples TRBV29-1 to TRBJ2-2; D is perhaps TRBD2 (6 bases). The CDR3 has 14 amino acids. Trimming pared 6 bases from V and 1 base from J, leaving 12 bases between. CDR1 is SQVTM and CDR2 is ANQGSEA in the germline V gene. DNA of the CDR3: TGCAGCGTGGCGGTGGGGGGGAACACCGGGGAGCTGTTTTTT. Its translation is CSVAVGGNTGELFF.

This chain links TRBV25-1 with TRBJ2-1; D may be TRBD1 (6 bases). Germline V CDR1 and CDR2: MGHDK, SYGVNS. V was pared by 3 bases and J by 4 bases, with 10 bases between. The CDR3 spans 14 residues. CDR3 sequence (DNA): TGTGCCAGCAGTGACCCGGACAGTTACAATGAGCAGTTCTTC. Translated, it gives CASSDPDSYNEQFF.

This clone was observed a single time. This chain links TRBV7-2 with TRBJ1-1; tentatively, D is TRBD1 (5 bases). V shed 5 bases and J shed 0 bases, with 13 bases lying between them. CDR3 size: 15 residues. The germline V gene encodes CDR1 SGHTA and CDR2 FQGNSA. The CDR3 DNA is TGTGCCAGCAGCCCTTACAGGTTCATGAACACTGAAGCTTTCTTT. Translated: CASSPYRFMNTEAFF.

This chain uses TRBV5-1 with TRBJ2-3; TRBD1 might be the D (6 bases). V dropped 4 bases and J dropped 4 bases, with 10 bases sitting between them. Germline CDR1 is SGHRS and CDR2 is YFSETQ. The CDR3 is 13 residues long. The CDR3 region is CASSQRQADTQYF. DNA for the CDR3: TGCGCCAGCAGCCAAAGACAGGCAGATACGCAGTATTTT.

The V gene is TRBV19, the J gene TRBJ1-5; 8 positions agree with TRBD1. The CDR3 spans 13 residues. V lost 8 bases and J lost 6; bases outside the gene matches: 6. Germline V gives CDR1 LNHDA, CDR2 SQIVND (reference sequence). The CDR3 nucleotides read TGTGCCAGTGTGGACAGGGAGGGTCAGCCCCAGCATTTT. It translates to CASVDREGQPQHF.

The CDR3 DNA sequence: TGTGCCAGCAGTTTACAGACCTACGAGCAGTACTTC. It specifies CASSLQTYEQYF. The chain uses TRBV28 and TRBJ2-7, with no clear D. The CDR3 extends over 12 amino acids. The germline V gene encodes CDR1 MDHEN and CDR2 SYDVKM. Trimming pared 2 bases from V and 2 bases from J, leaving 4 bases between. The whole variable domain, remainder taken from reference TRBV28 and TRBJ2-7, is DVKVTQSSRYLVKRTGEKVFLECVQDMDHENMFWYRQDPGLGLRLIYFSYDVKMKEKGDIPEGYSVSREKKERFSLILESASTNQTSMYLCASSLQTYEQYFGPGTRLTVT.

This chain joins TRBV6-5 and TRBJ2-5; D is unresolved. Germline V gives CDR1 MNHEY, CDR2 SVGAGI. CDR3 length: 15 amino acids. V lost 4 bases, J lost 1 base, and 13 bases lay in between. The CDR3 reads CASSSGPWAQETQYF. The DNA for the CDR3 is TGTGCCAGCAGTTCCGGTCCCTGGGCCCAAGAGACCCAGTACTTC.

This clone was detected only once. V usage is TRBV5-1 and J usage is TRBJ2-1, with a tentative D call TRBD2 (6 bases). The germline CDR1 and CDR2 sequences are SGHRS and YFSETQ. Trimming pared 4 bases from V and 4 bases from J, leaving 9 bases between. There are 13 residues in the CDR3. The CDR3 is CASSPGLYNEQFF. The CDR3 DNA reads as TGCGCCAGCAGCCCGGGACTTTACAATGAGCAGTTCTTC.

The genes are TRBV30 and TRBJ1-2; D remains ambiguous. V lost 2 bases and J lost 3, with 13 bases in between. The germline CDR1 and CDR2 sequences are GTSNPN and SVGIG (reference sequence). This CDR3 is 14 amino acids long. CDR3 region: CAWSSVPVHYGYTF. CDR3 nucleotides: TGTGCCTGGAGTAGCGTTCCGGTTCACTATGGCTACACCTTC.

The chain links TRBV21-1 to TRBJ1-1; TRBD1 was called by the table and not checked on the DNA. TRBV21-1 is designated a pseudogene. This CDR3 spans 16 amino acids. The CDR3 protein is CASSRKPPGVNTEAFF. The CDR3 nucleotides read TGTGCCAGCAGCAGGAAGCCCCCAGGGGTGAACACTGAAGCTTTCTTT.